The 27 T cell receptor beta chains in this list originate from one sample, sequenced in a study of CD8+ T cells in alopecia areata. The treatment is: oral pan-JAK inhibitor, 5-10 mg twice daily. Extracted RNA was reverse transcribed, and the resulting cDNA served as sequencing template. TCRdb's table, derived via immunoSEQ multiplex PCR, lists solely in-frame clones and lacks some. The sample holds roughly 220,000 clones; 35% to 40% are singletons and the top ten take under 0.55%. The input for sequencing was CD4+ T cells sorted from blood, taken between weeks 30 and 35, from a patient treated with tofacitinib. Receptors were obtained from a human donor with alopecia areata.

This clone was observed a handful of times. The chain joins TRBV11-2 to TRBJ1-2; D gene unclear. With 3 bases removed from V and 2 bases from J, the gap between germline ends came to 4 bases. The CDR3 runs to 12 residues. Looked up from germline, CDR1 is SGHAT and CDR2 is FQNNGV. The CDR3 reads CASSFTNYGYTF. The CDR3 DNA reads as TGTGCCAGCAGCTTCACAAACTATGGCTACACCTTC.

V is TRBV30 and J is TRBJ2-7; 7 bases line up with TRBD2. CDR1 and CDR2 (germline): GTSNPN, SVGIG (reference sequence). The CDR3 has 12 amino acids. V was pared by 0 bases and J by 4 bases, with 0 bases of the junction left unmatched. The CDR3 here is CAWSVGGYEQYF. CDR3 in DNA: TGTGCCTGGAGTGTGGGAGGGTACGAGCAGTACTTC.

This clone occurred a few times. The chain recombines TRBV9 with TRBJ2-3; 7 positions match TRBD2. The germline CDR1 and CDR2 sequences are SGDLS and YYNGEE. Trimming cost V 0 bases and J 0 bases; bases outside gene matches: 4. This CDR3 has 16 amino acids. The CDR3 reads CASSVGLGGSTDTQYF. CDR3 in DNA: TGTGCCAGCAGCGTAGGTTTGGGGGGGAGCACAGATACGCAGTATTTT.

The chain has TRBV5-4 and TRBJ2-7; 10 positions agree with TRBD2. Trimming removed 4 bases from V and 5 bases from J; junction bases left unmatched: 9. Germline-derived CDR1 and CDR2 are SGHNT and YYREEE (reference sequence). The CDR3 totals 15 residues. CDR3 nucleotide sequence: TGTGCCAGCAGCCCACAGCGGGGGGGCCAGAACGAGCAGTACTTC. Translating it yields CASSPQRGGQNEQYF.

This clone was detected a few times. The rearrangement links TRBV6-5 to TRBJ1-4, with D uncertain. The CDR3 consists of 15 residues. Germline V gene data show CDR1 as MNHEY and CDR2 as SVGAGI. V was pared by 6 bases and J by 3 bases, with 14 bases between. CDR3 loop: CASSYDGWANEKLFF. CDR3 in DNA: TGTGCCAGCAGCTATGACGGATGGGCTAATGAAAAACTGTTTTTT.

V usage is TRBV6-6 and J usage is TRBJ1-5; 7 bases are a match to TRBD1. Germline V gene sequence: CDR1 MNHNY, CDR2 SVGAGI (reference sequence). V trimming: 0 bases; J trimming: 2 bases; junction bases outside the gene matches: 4. The CDR3 is 16 residues long. This CDR3 is CASSYSDRAGNQPQHF. The CDR3 DNA reads as TGTGCCAGCAGTTACTCAGACAGGGCGGGCAATCAGCCCCAGCATTTT.

The genes are TRBV5-1 and TRBJ2-1; D may be TRBD1 (6 bases). Germline CDR1 and CDR2: SGHRS and YFSETQ. This CDR3 is built from 15 residues. V was trimmed by 0 bases and J by 6 bases, leaving 13 bases between them. The chain's CDR3 is CASSLAQGNLNEQFF. The CDR3 DNA sequence: TGCGCCAGCAGCTTGGCCCAGGGGAATCTCAATGAGCAGTTCTTC.

This clone was counted between two and nine times. The rearrangement joins TRBV7-2 to TRBJ2-3, with TRBD1 as a possible D gene (5 bases). Germline V gives CDR1 SGHTA, CDR2 FQGNSA. This CDR3 spans 13 amino acids. With 3 bases removed from V and 5 bases from J, the gap between germline ends came to 9 bases. CDR3 sequence reads: CASSLGQRDTQYF. The CDR3 bases are TGTGCCAGCAGCTTGGGGCAGCGAGATACGCAGTATTTT. Drawing the rest from reference TRBV7-2 and TRBJ2-3, the complete variable domain is GAGVSQSPSNKVTEKGKDVELRCDPISGHTALYWYRQSLGQGLEFLIYFQGNSAPDKSGLPSDRFSAERTGGSVSTLTIQRTQQEDSAVYLCASSLGQRDTQYFGPGTRLTVL.

This chain links TRBV19 with TRBJ1-5; 7 bases are shared with TRBD1. With V trimmed by 9 bases and J by 5 bases, 13 bases remained unmatched. Per germline, CDR1 LNHDA and CDR2 SQIVND (reference sequence). The CDR3 contains 15 residues. CDR3 amino acids: CASQDYKQGHQPQHF. CDR3 DNA sequence: TGTGCCAGCCAAGATTACAAACAGGGGCATCAGCCCCAGCATTTT.

V and J are TRBV7-6 and TRBJ2-4; D not certain. This CDR3 region has 16 residues. Trimming took 2 bases from V and 1 from J, leaving 12 bases between them. Germline V gene data show CDR1 as SGHVS and CDR2 as FNYEAQ. This CDR3 is CASSLPVFGAKNIQYF. Written as DNA, the CDR3 is TGTGCCAGCAGCTTACCAGTATTCGGGGCCAAAAACATTCAGTACTTC.

In its sample, this clone was seen a few times. The chain is built from TRBV29-1 and TRBJ2-7, with D maybe TRBD1 (7 bases). The CDR3 loop spans 15 amino acids. Germline V gene data show CDR1 as SQVTM and CDR2 as ANQGSEA. Trimming shortened V by 5 bases and J by 6 bases, and 23 bases separated the two germline ends. The CDR3 loop is CSVTKTGRLVAEQYF. For the CDR3, the DNA is TGCAGCGTTACTAAGACAGGGAGGCTCGTGGCCGAGCAGTACTTC.

The V gene is TRBV9, the J gene TRBJ2-7; no reliable D call. CDR3 length equals 14 residues. Germline V lookup: CDR1 SGDLS, CDR2 YYNGEE. V was pared by 2 bases and J by 3 bases, with 12 bases between. CDR3 nucleotide sequence: TGTGCCAGCAGCGTCGAGCCGAAAGGCTACGAGCAGTACTTC. This translates into CASSVEPKGYEQYF.

V and J are TRBV11-2 and TRBJ2-3, with TRBD1 identical over 9 bases. This CDR3 comprises 14 residues. In germline, CDR1 is SGHAT, CDR2 FQNNGV. V shed 3 bases and J 4 bases; nucleotides not matched to a gene: 2. CDR3 loop: CASSLDRGADTQYF. For the CDR3, the DNA is TGTGCCAGCAGCTTGGACAGGGGCGCAGATACGCAGTATTTT.

The chain joins TRBV7-9 to TRBJ1-1, with no clear D. The CDR3 loop spans 12 amino acids. Germline lookup yields CDR1 SEHNR and CDR2 FQNEAQ (reference sequence). V was cut by 3 bases and J by 5 bases, with 7 bases left in between. The CDR3 is CASSFAGTEAFF. As DNA, the CDR3 is TGTGCCAGCAGCTTTGCCGGGACTGAAGCTTTCTTT. Together with reference TRBV7-9 and TRBJ1-1, the CDR3 gives the full variable domain: DTGVSQNPRHKITKRGQNVTFRCDPISEHNRLYWYRQTLGQGPEFLTYFQNEAQLEKSRLLSDRFSAERPKGSFSTLEIQRTEQGDSAMYLCASSFAGTEAFFGQGTRLTVV.

This sequence joins TRBV6-5 and TRBJ1-2, with 9 positions matching TRBD1. The CDR3 is made up of 15 amino acids. The V and J ends lost 7 bases and 8 bases, in that order; junction bases with no gene match: 14. Germline CDR1 MNHEY, CDR2 SVGAGI. CDR3 nucleotide sequence: TGTGCCAGCACCGCGACCGGGACAGGGATTGGAGGCTACACCTTC. Amino acids: CASTATGTGIGGYTF.

In its sample, this clone was seen a few times. The V and J genes are TRBV7-9 and TRBJ2-3, with D tentatively TRBD1 (6 bases). This CDR3 is 14 amino acids long. The V gene's germline CDR1 is SEHNR and CDR2 FQNEAQ (reference sequence). V was cut by 4 bases and J by 2 bases, with 10 bases left in between. DNA for the CDR3: TGTGCCAGCAGCTGGGACACCACCACAGATACGCAGTATTTT. Translation: CASSWDTTTDTQYF.

Only a few counts were recorded for this clone. This chain joins TRBV7-9 and TRBJ2-4, with D perhaps assigned TRBD1 or TRBD2 (6 bases each). The CDR3 is 13 amino acids. V was trimmed by 5 bases and J by 12 bases, leaving 17 bases between them. In germline, CDR1 is SEHNR, CDR2 FQNEAQ (reference sequence). CDR3 DNA sequence: TGTGCCAGCAGCCCGGGGCAGGGGAGGACTCAGTACTTC. Its protein is CASSPGQGRTQYF.

This clone was detected a few times. This rearrangement joins TRBV18 to TRBJ2-6; no definite D call. Trimming stripped 6 bases from V and 0 bases from J, with 9 bases between. The germline CDR1 and CDR2 sequences are KGHSH and LQKENI. The CDR3 loop spans 15 amino acids. In DNA, the CDR3 is TGTGCCAGCTCTCTGACTTCCTCTGGGGCCAACGTCCTGACTTTC. Amino acids: CASSLTSSGANVLTF.

The V call is TRBV7-6, the J call TRBJ2-5; D is uncertain. Germline CDR1 and CDR2: SGHVS and FNYEAQ. This CDR3 spans 13 amino acids. The germline V and J ends were trimmed by 2 bases and 1 base, with 5 bases remaining between them. The CDR3 DNA sequence: TGTGCCAGCAGCTTATCCCCCCAAGAGACCCAGTACTTC. It translates to CASSLSPQETQYF. Full variable domain (outside the CDR3, taken from reference TRBV7-6 and TRBJ2-5): GAGVSQSPRYKVTKRGQDVALRCDPISGHVSLYWYRQALGQGPEFLTYFNYEAQQDKSGLPNDRFSAERPEGSISTLTIQRTEQRDSAMYRCASSLSPQETQYFGPGTRLLVL.

The genes are TRBV10-2 and TRBJ2-6, with D unresolved. V shed 6 bases and J shed 1 base, with 7 bases lying between them. CDR1 and CDR2 from the germline V gene are WSHSY and SAAADI. This CDR3 comprises 14 residues. The CDR3 loop is CASRTSSGANVLTF. As DNA, the CDR3 is TGCGCCAGCAGGACCTCGTCTGGGGCCAACGTCCTGACTTTC.

This clone came up a few times. The J gene is TRBJ1-2, the V gene TRBV4-1, with 7 bases fitting TRBD1. V gave up 3 bases and J gave up 2 bases; unmatched junction bases: 3. The CDR3 sequence is 14 residues long. The germline gives CDR1 MGHRA, CDR2 YSYEKL. The CDR3 sequence is CASSHGQANYGYTF. Here the CDR3 DNA reads TGCGCCAGCAGCCATGGACAGGCAAACTATGGCTACACCTTC.

The rearrangement links TRBV9 to TRBJ2-3; no clear D gene. The CDR3 consists of 13 residues. Trimming took 0 bases from V and 2 from J, leaving 4 bases between them. Germline-derived CDR1 and CDR2 are SGDLS and YYNGEE. Written as DNA, the CDR3 is TGTGCCAGCAGCGTAGAATCCACAGATACGCAGTATTTT. This codes for CASSVESTDTQYF.

V gene TRBV11-2 combines with J gene TRBJ2-5, with D unclear. V was shortened by 4 bases and J by 2 bases, with 5 bases between the two germline ends. This CDR3 contains 12 residues. The V gene's germline CDR1 is SGHAT and CDR2 FQNNGV. CDR3 DNA: TGTGCCAGCAGCTCGCTTCAAGAGACCCAGTACTTC. Amino acid sequence: CASSSLQETQYF.

This clone was seen a handful of times. The genes are TRBV6-6 and TRBJ2-2; TRBD1 is a possible D gene (6 bases). Per the germline V gene, CDR1 is MNHNY and CDR2 is SVGAGI (reference sequence). CDR3 length equals 15 residues. Trimming took 8 bases from V and 2 from J, leaving 15 bases between them. In nucleotides, the CDR3 is TGTGCCAGCTTCCGAGGGGGACCCAACACCGGGGAGCTGTTTTTT. Its protein is CASFRGGPNTGELFF.

This clone was counted only a few times. The rearrangement joins TRBV29-1 to TRBJ1-3; D is ambiguous. The germline V and J ends were trimmed by 4 bases and 3 bases, with 7 bases remaining between them. The CDR3 covers 12 residues. The V gene's germline CDR1 is SQVTM and CDR2 ANQGSEA. The CDR3 loop is CSVASDGNTIYF. CDR3 coding DNA: TGCAGCGTTGCAAGTGATGGAAACACCATATATTTT.

J is TRBJ2-1 and V is TRBV7-9, with 8 bases that match TRBD2. The CDR3 runs 16 residues. Germline CDR1 SEHNR, CDR2 FQNEAQ (reference sequence). The junction had 8 bases not matched to a gene; V was cut back by 1 base and J by 6 bases. The CDR3 sequence is CASSLVRLAGPNEQFF. For the CDR3, the DNA is TGTGCCAGCAGCTTAGTACGTCTAGCGGGTCCCAATGAGCAGTTCTTC.

This clone was seen only a few times. The chain recombines TRBV6-1 with TRBJ1-2; 8 bases are a match to TRBD1. CDR3 size: 13 residues. J was trimmed by 6 bases and V by 6 bases; bases with no gene match: 6. Germline CDR1 MNHNS, CDR2 SASEGT. The CDR3 is CASRPGQGNGYTF. CDR3 nucleotide sequence: TGTGCCAGCAGACCCGGACAGGGAAATGGCTACACCTTC.